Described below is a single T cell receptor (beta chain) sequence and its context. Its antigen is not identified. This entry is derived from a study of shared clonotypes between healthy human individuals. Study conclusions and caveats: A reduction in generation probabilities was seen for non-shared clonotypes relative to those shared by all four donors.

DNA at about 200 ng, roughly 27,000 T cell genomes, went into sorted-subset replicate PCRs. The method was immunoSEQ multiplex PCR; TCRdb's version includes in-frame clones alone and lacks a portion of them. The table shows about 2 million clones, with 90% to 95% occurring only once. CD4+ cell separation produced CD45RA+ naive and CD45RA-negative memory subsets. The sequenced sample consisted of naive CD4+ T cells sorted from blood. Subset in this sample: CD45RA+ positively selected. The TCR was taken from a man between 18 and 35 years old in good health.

CDR3 protein: CASSSGAGATGQYF. As DNA, the CDR3 is TGTGCCAGCAGCTCGGGCGCGGGGGCCACCGGGCAGTACTTC. The chain carries TRBV7-9 and TRBJ2-7, with D perhaps matching TRBD2 (7 bases). CDR1 SEHNR and CDR2 FQNEAQ come from the germline V gene (reference sequence). V shed 4 bases and J shed 9 bases, with 19 bases lying between them. This CDR3 has 14 residues.